The clone carrying this TCR beta chain has only a few counts. Its antigen is still unknown. The data derive from a study of molecular identifiers for immune sequencing clone quantification. Overall study findings and caveats: The sizes of highly expanded clones could be underestimated when identical TCR molecules share a barcode.

This CDR3 region has 12 residues. Trimming took 1 base from V and 7 from J, leaving 8 bases between them. Germline-derived CDR1 and CDR2 are LNHDA and SQIVND (reference sequence). Sorting was used to obtain naive CD8 T cells (CD8+CD4-CCR7+CD45RA+). Each CDR3 protein gets one entry after TCRdb re-called the PCR reads with MiXCR. The profile covers hundreds of thousands of distinct CDR3 sequences, with roughly 21% appearing a single time and about 0.9% taken by the ten largest. Source material: naive CD8+ T cells from blood, with Jurkat cell RNA spiked in. Subset specified: FACS-sorted CD8+CD4-CCR7+CD45RA+ naive T cells. This TCR derives from a human donor in good health. Some libraries in this study had Jurkat cell RNA spiked in. The chain has TRBV19 and TRBJ2-7; D is unresolved. The CDR3 region is CASSIGSEEQYF. The CDR3 coding sequence is TGTGCCAGTAGTATAGGGAGCGAGGAGCAGTACTTC.